This T cell receptor beta chain is from a study of blood T cell repertoires in COVID-19 (dated by TCRdb to 2020 to 2021). Describing the broader study: Collaborator samples came from the United States, Italy and Spain and covered acute and convalescent phases of COVID-19. The material from the prospective study consisted of cDNA or gDNA derived from T cells, B-cell-depleted T cells, or PBMCs. Deeply sampled blood TCRbeta repertoires from subjects exposed to, actively infected with, or recovered from COVID-19 were included in the dataset. The repertoires were released in a freely available public database meant as a resource for research on the immune response to SARS-CoV-2. The samples were drawn from the first 160 participants of the ongoing ImmuneRACE study and from 950 to 1,500 subjects provided by 6 global collaborators. Sample metadata almost always included a de-identified subject ID, COVID-19 status, age in years and sex. Where available, HLA class I and class II types were taken from metadata supplied by the sample provider and were not determined by assay-based typing. On the study overall, not on this receptor specifically: The quantity of clinical and demographic metadata differed by source and by participant and was supplied without curation.

Whole blood was collected in K2EDTA tubes by collaborating institutions according to the institutions' own protocols. For TCRbeta analysis, collaborator samples were shipped as frozen whole blood, as isolated PBMCs, or as DNA extracted from either sample type. TCRbeta CDR3 regions were amplified from genomic DNA by means of the immunoSEQ Assay, a bias-controlled multiplex PCR. The study's processing was this. The number of nucleated cells in each sample was estimated from the amplification of reference gene primers within the assay. Sequence reads were collapsed and filtered to measure the absolute abundance of every unique TCRbeta CDR3 rearrangement. Productive Simpson clonality was computed per sample as the square root of Simpson's diversity index over productive rearrangements. TCRdb took this table from immuneACCESS and kept in-frame rearrangements with V and J called. Such tables lack part of the clones; where checked against another copy, unresolved V genes explain under half of the gap, and the rest is unexplained. The D gene and trimming were derived from the DNA, and the V and J assignments and clone size from that table. For this sample the table gives about 220,000 clones, of which roughly 90% were detected only once. Jointly, the top ten make up under 2% of the sample.

CDR1 MDHEN and CDR2 SYDVKM are derived from the germline V gene. V and J are trimmed by 5 bases and 2 bases, and the gene matches miss 7 bases of the junction. Taken from cysteine to phenylalanine, the CDR3 has 15 residues. Left in the record is the CDR3 DNA by itself, 45 bases read in frame from the first base. This clone showed up just once. This clone's antigen is unknown. Base qualities are not provided; no much larger clone lies one nucleotide away. The chain employs TRBV28 and TRBJ2-7; 9 middle bases align to TRBD1. What was sequenced was peripheral blood. The TCR was taken from a man aged 35 to 55 with active or convalescent COVID-19. The sequence in DNA is TGTGCCAGCAGTCCGGGACAGGGAGGAACCTACGAGCAGTACTTC. It translates to CASSPGQGGTYEQYF.